Sequencing of this T cell receptor beta chain was carried out in a study of blood T cell repertoires in COVID-19. V gave up 3 bases and J gave up 4 bases; unmatched junction bases: 10. Germline CDR1 reads KGHSH; CDR2 reads LQKENI. The CDR3 loop spans 16 amino acids. In the original processing: Reference gene primer amplification in the assay estimated nucleated cell counts. Clones were sequenced by immunoSEQ multiplex PCR, and TCRdb holds only the in-frame ones, with some missing. V and J calls and clone size come straight from that table; D and trimming were deduced from the DNA. The table has 230,000 or so clones, roughly 90% seen once.

The sequence was collected from a woman in her fifties or sixties with COVID-19, enrolled during active disease. The sequencing sample was made of peripheral blood. The J gene is TRBJ2-7, the V gene TRBV18; 9 nucleotides align to TRBD2. In DNA form, the CDR3 reads TGTGCCAGCTCACCTAGGTCTGATAGCGGGGGTTACGAGCAGTACTTC. It encodes CASSPRSDSGGYEQYF.